This TCR beta chain was retrieved from a study of OX40 agonist ivuxolimab in advanced cancers. The V gene's germline CDR1 is LNHDA and CDR2 SQIVND (reference sequence). The V and J ends lost 0 bases and 6 bases respectively, with 14 bases between them. This CDR3 contains 15 residues. Here immunoSEQ multiplex PCR was the method, and the copy in TCRdb shows in-frame clones only, minus some. The repertoire holds 70,000 or so clones, with more than 80% as singletons. The source material was CD4+ or CD8+ T cells sorted from blood, sampled in a trial of the OX40 agonist ivuxolimab. This chain links TRBV19 with TRBJ2-5; D possibly corresponds to TRBD2 (7 bases). The receptor was isolated from an adult with an advanced solid tumor such as melanoma, head and neck, liver or kidney cancer. CDR3 protein: CASSIDGGPGKTQYF. The CDR3 nucleotides read TGTGCCAGTAGTATAGACGGGGGGCCGGGGAAGACCCAGTACTTC.